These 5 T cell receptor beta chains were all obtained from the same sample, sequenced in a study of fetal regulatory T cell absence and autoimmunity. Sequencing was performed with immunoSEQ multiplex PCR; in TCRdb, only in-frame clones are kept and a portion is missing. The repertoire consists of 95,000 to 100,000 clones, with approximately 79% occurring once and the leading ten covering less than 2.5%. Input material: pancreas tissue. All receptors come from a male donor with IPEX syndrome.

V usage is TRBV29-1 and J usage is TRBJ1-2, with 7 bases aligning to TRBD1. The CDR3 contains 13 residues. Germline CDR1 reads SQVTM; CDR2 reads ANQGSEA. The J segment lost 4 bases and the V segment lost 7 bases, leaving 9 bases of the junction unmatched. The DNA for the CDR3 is TGCAGCGCCACAACAGGGGCTACCTATGGCTACACCTTC. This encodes CSATTGATYGYTF.

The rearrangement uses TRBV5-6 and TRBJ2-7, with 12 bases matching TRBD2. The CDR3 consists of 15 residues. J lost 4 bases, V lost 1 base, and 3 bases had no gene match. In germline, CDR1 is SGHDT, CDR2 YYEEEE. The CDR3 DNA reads TGTGCCAGCAGCTTGCGACTAGCGGGGGATTACGAGCAGTACTTC. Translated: CASSLRLAGDYEQYF.

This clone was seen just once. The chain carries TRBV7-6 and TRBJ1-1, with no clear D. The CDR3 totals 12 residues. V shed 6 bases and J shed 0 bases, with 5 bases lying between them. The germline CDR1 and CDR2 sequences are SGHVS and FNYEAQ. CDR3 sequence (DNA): TGTGCCAGCAGAGGCTTGAACACTGAAGCTTTCTTT. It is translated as CASRGLNTEAFF.

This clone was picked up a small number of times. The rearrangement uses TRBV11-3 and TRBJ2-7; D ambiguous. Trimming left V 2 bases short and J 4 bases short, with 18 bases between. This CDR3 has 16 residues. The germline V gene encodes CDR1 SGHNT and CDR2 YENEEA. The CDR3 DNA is TGTGCCAGCAGCTTACGGGCGGAGACATCCCCTTACGAGCAGTACTTC. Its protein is CASSLRAETSPYEQYF.

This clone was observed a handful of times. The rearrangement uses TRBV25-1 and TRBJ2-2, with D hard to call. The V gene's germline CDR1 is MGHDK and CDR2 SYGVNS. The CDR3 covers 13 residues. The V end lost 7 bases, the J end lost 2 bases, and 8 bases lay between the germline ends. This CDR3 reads CASTETNTGELFF. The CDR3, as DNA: TGTGCCAGCACTGAGACAAACACCGGGGAGCTGTTTTTT.